These 10 T cell receptor beta chains were sequenced from one sample in a study of CD8 T cell repertoires and HIV-1 epitope variants. TCRdb's copy holds only in-frame clones and misses some; the assay was immunoSEQ multiplex PCR. The sample lists 90,000 or so clones; just under 75% were seen once. The specimen was uncultured baseline CD8+ T cells from peripheral blood mononuclear cells (PBMCs). The source is a male donor with HIV.

Details on this clone: Other DNA sequences in the same sample also yield this CDR3. This chain joins TRBV19 and TRBJ1-1, with D possibly matching TRBD1 (6 bases). Trimming took 3 bases from V and 2 from J, leaving 13 bases between them. The germline gives CDR1 LNHDA, CDR2 SQIVND (reference sequence). The CDR3 has 15 amino acids. The CDR3 here is CASSIGGQGNTEAFF. The CDR3 bases are TGTGCCAGTAGTATCGGGGGGCAGGGAAACACTGAAGCTTTCTTT.

This clone has a handful of counts. The chain uses TRBV6-4 and TRBJ2-2; 8 bases align to TRBD1. Germline V CDR1 and CDR2: MRHNA, SNTAGT. CDR3 length: 14 amino acids. The V and J ends lost 5 bases and 3 bases, in that order; junction bases with no gene match: 2. CDR3: CASSLQGDTGELFF. The CDR3 DNA reads as TGTGCCAGCAGTTTACAGGGGGACACCGGGGAGCTGTTTTTT.

This chain connects TRBV7-9 to TRBJ2-1; 9 positions agree with TRBD2. This CDR3 spans 15 amino acids. V trimming: 3 bases; J trimming: 4 bases; junction bases outside the gene matches: 4. CDR1 is SEHNR and CDR2 is FQNEAQ in the germline V gene (reference sequence). CDR3 protein: CASSFGLAGYNEQFF. CDR3 coding DNA: TGTGCCAGCAGCTTCGGGCTAGCGGGGTACAATGAGCAGTTCTTC.

The V gene is TRBV28, the J gene TRBJ1-2; TRBD1 matches 9 bases. Trimming took 6 bases from V and 7 from J; bases not matched to a gene: 6. Germline V gives CDR1 MDHEN, CDR2 SYDVKM. This CDR3 region has 13 residues. The CDR3 sequence is CASRLQGAGGYTF. The CDR3 bases are TGTGCCAGCAGACTACAGGGGGCTGGTGGCTACACCTTC.

The rearrangement links TRBV28 to TRBJ2-7, with D unclear. The CDR3 sequence is 12 residues long. CDR1 and CDR2 (germline): MDHEN, SYDVKM. Trimming pared 3 bases from V and 4 bases from J, leaving 7 bases between. CDR3 in amino acids: CASSFGVYEQYF. Here the CDR3 DNA reads TGTGCCAGCAGTTTCGGCGTGTACGAGCAGTACTTC.

This clone was detected only a few times. This chain joins TRBV2 and TRBJ2-7; D possibly corresponds to TRBD2 (5 bases). There are 15 residues in the CDR3. V lost 2 bases and J 7 bases, leaving 18 bases between the germline ends. The V gene's germline CDR1 is SNHLY and CDR2 FYNNEI. CDR3 DNA: TGTGCCAGCAGTGAACGGGGAACAGCCGCGAGGGAGCAGTACTTC. Amino acid sequence: CASSERGTAAREQYF.

The rearrangement links TRBV4-1 to TRBJ2-3, with TRBD1 identical over 11 bases. The ends lost 0 bases at V and 3 bases at J; junction bases unmatched: 5. From germline, CDR1 is MGHRA and CDR2 YSYEKL. The CDR3 is 17 residues long. The CDR3 nucleotides are TGCGCCAGCAGCCAAGATGGGACAGGGGGGAGTACAGATACGCAGTATTTT. Translating it yields CASSQDGTGGSTDTQYF.

The chain has TRBV7-2 and TRBJ2-1, with D possibly called TRBD1 or TRBD2 (6 bases each). The germline V gene has CDR1 SGHTA and CDR2 FQGNSA. V lost 1 base to trimming and J lost 0 bases, with 13 bases between them. This CDR3 is built from 17 residues. CDR3 protein: CASSLGDGGPSYNEQFF. The CDR3 nucleotides read TGTGCCAGCAGCTTAGGGGATGGGGGGCCCTCCTACAATGAGCAGTTCTTC.

CDR3 residues: CASSSTTGGKGETQYF. The CDR3 DNA sequence: TGTGCCAGCAGCTCGACAACAGGGGGCAAGGGAGAGACCCAGTACTTC. This rearrangement joins TRBV7-3 to TRBJ2-5; 9 nucleotides line up with TRBD1. V lost 4 bases to trimming and J lost 4 bases; unmatched junction nucleotides: 10. Germline assignment: CDR1 SGHTA and CDR2 FQGTGA. CDR3 length equals 16 residues.

The V and J genes are TRBV15 and TRBJ2-1; D possibly corresponds to TRBD1 (6 bases). In germline, CDR1 is LNHNV, CDR2 YYDKDF (reference sequence). The length of the CDR3 is 17 residues. With 1 base removed from V and 3 bases from J, the gap between germline ends came to 16 bases. CDR3 protein: CATSRGAPAGVYNEQFF. The CDR3 DNA sequence: TGTGCCACCAGCAGAGGGGCCCCTGCAGGGGTCTACAATGAGCAGTTCTTC.